What follows are 32 T cell receptor beta chains derived from one specimen sequenced in a study of blood T cell repertoires in COVID-19. Libraries were prepared by immunoSEQ multiplex PCR; TCRdb keeps only in-frame clonotypes and omits some of them. The table lists 120,000 or so clones, 65% to 90% of them singletons. Input material: peripheral blood. All receptors derive from a woman older than 75 with acute or convalescent COVID-19.

The chain's CDR3 is CASSTGTGGYEQYF. CDR3 sequence (DNA): TGCGCCAGCAGCACCGGGACAGGGGGCTACGAGCAGTACTTC. The J gene is TRBJ2-7, the V gene TRBV5-1; 11 bases line up with TRBD1. The CDR3 consists of 14 residues. Germline V gene data show CDR1 as SGHRS and CDR2 as YFSETQ. V lost 4 bases to trimming and J lost 3 bases; unmatched junction nucleotides: 3. Full variable domain (outside the CDR3, taken from reference TRBV5-1 and TRBJ2-7): KAGVTQTPRYLIKTRGQQVTLSCSPISGHRSVSWYQQTPGQGLQFLFEYFSETQRNKGNFPGRFSGRQFSNSRSEMNVSTLELGDSALYLCASSTGTGGYEQYFGPGTRLTVT.

The chain uses TRBV6-1 and TRBJ1-5; no firm D call. Trimming left V 1 base short and J 4 bases short, with 8 bases between. The length of the CDR3 is 14 residues. The germline CDR1 and CDR2 sequences are MNHNS and SASEGT. Here the CDR3 reads CASSEERRNQPQHF. CDR3 sequence (DNA): TGTGCCAGCAGTGAAGAGAGGAGAAATCAGCCCCAGCATTTT.

The rearrangement links TRBV28 to TRBJ1-1; D call uncertain. CDR1 and CDR2 from the germline V gene are MDHEN and SYDVKM. V shed 8 bases and J shed 5 bases, with 18 bases lying between them. CDR3 size: 14 residues. CDR3 sequence: CASGRGTRLTEAFF. CDR3 coding DNA: TGTGCCAGCGGCCGGGGAACCCGGTTGACTGAAGCTTTCTTT.

V usage is TRBV6-5 and J usage is TRBJ2-7; tentative D call: TRBD1 (5 bases). Germline CDR1 MNHEY, CDR2 SVGAGI. The V end lost 5 bases, the J end lost 2 bases, and 10 bases lay between the germline ends. The CDR3 runs to 13 residues. The CDR3 here is CASSNRSPYEQYF. For the CDR3, the DNA is TGTGCCAGCAGTAACAGGAGCCCCTACGAGCAGTACTTC.

The rearrangement links TRBV27 to TRBJ1-5; weak D call: TRBD1 (5 bases). The CDR3 length is 14 residues. The ends were cut back, 6 bases at V and 6 bases at J, with 15 bases in the middle. Germline loops: CDR1 MNHEY, CDR2 SMNVEV (reference sequence). As DNA, the CDR3 is TGTGCCAGCAGCCGAGAGGGGCGGGGTCAGCCCCAGCATTTT. This codes for CASSREGRGQPQHF.

The rearrangement joins TRBV7-2 to TRBJ1-4, with 9 bases fitting TRBD1. The V gene's germline CDR1 is SGHTA and CDR2 FQGNSA. V was pared by 5 bases and J by 7 bases, with 8 bases of the junction left unmatched. The CDR3 totals 15 residues. The CDR3 reads CASSPRQGVSEKLFF. CDR3 bases: TGTGCCAGCAGCCCACGACAGGGGGTTTCTGAAAAACTGTTTTTT.

The V call is TRBV15, the J call TRBJ2-3, with TRBD2 matching over 7 bases. In germline, CDR1 is LNHNV, CDR2 YYDKDF (reference sequence). The CDR3 sequence is 13 residues long. V lost 3 bases to trimming and J lost 6 bases; unmatched junction nucleotides: 3. CDR3 sequence: CATSSPLADTQYF. The CDR3 nucleotides are TGTGCCACCAGCAGTCCACTAGCGGATACGCAGTATTTT.

This sequence joins TRBV7-9 and TRBJ1-3; D is perhaps TRBD1 (6 bases). From germline, CDR1 is SEHNR and CDR2 FQNEAQ (reference sequence). Trimming took off 8 bases at V and 2 bases at J, with 7 bases between the two ends. This CDR3 contains 12 residues. CDR3 nucleotides: TGTGCCAGCGGGGACACTGGAAACACCATATATTTT. It specifies CASGDTGNTIYF. Based on the CDR3 plus reference TRBV7-9 and TRBJ1-3, the full variable domain is DTGVSQNPRHKITKRGQNVTFRCDPISEHNRLYWYRQTLGQGPEFLTYFQNEAQLEKSRLLSDRFSAERPKGSFSTLEIQRTEQGDSAMYLCASGDTGNTIYFGEGSWLTVV.

This clone was observed a few times. This sequence joins TRBV28 and TRBJ1-2; D is unclear. Germline CDR1 reads MDHEN; CDR2 reads SYDVKM. CDR3 length equals 19 residues. V was shortened by 2 bases and J by 0 bases, with 22 bases between the two germline ends. CDR3 region: CASSLGPIAQWITNYGYTF. CDR3 coding DNA: TGTGCCAGCAGTTTAGGGCCGATCGCCCAATGGATCACTAACTATGGCTACACCTTC.

The chain joins TRBV7-9 to TRBJ2-2; possibly TRBD1 for D (5 bases). The CDR3 is 14 residues long. Germline CDR1 is SEHNR and CDR2 is FQNEAQ (reference sequence). Deletions cut 5 bases from V and 5 bases from J, with 12 bases between. DNA for the CDR3: TGTGCCAGCAGCCGACAGCAGCTGACCGGGGAGCTGTTTTTT. It yields the protein CASSRQQLTGELFF.

V gene TRBV21-1 combines with J gene TRBJ1-2. TRBV21-1 counts as a pseudogene. The CDR3 has 15 residues. The CDR3, as DNA: TGTGCCAGCAGCAAAGCGCGGGATATTAACTATGGCTACACCTTC. Encoded protein: CASSKARDINYGYTF.

This chain connects TRBV18 to TRBJ1-2; 9 bases map to TRBD1. Per the germline V gene, CDR1 is KGHSH and CDR2 is LQKENI. CDR3 length equals 14 residues. The trim removed 3 bases at V and 4 bases at J, leaving 3 bases unmatched. CDR3 DNA sequence: TGTGCCAGCTCACCGGGACAGGGAAGCTATGGCTACACCTTC. This translates into CASSPGQGSYGYTF.

This clone has a single count. The chain joins TRBV4-1 to TRBJ2-7; weak D call: TRBD1 (5 bases). With 3 bases removed from V and 6 bases from J, the gap between germline ends came to 21 bases. CDR1 and CDR2 from the germline V gene are MGHRA and YSYEKL. The CDR3 consists of 16 residues. The CDR3 sequence is CASSQSKGQRYSEQYF. CDR3 nucleotides: TGCGCCAGCAGCCAGTCAAAAGGACAAAGGTACTCCGAGCAGTACTTC.

The V call is TRBV7-3, the J call TRBJ2-1; 13 nucleotides match TRBD2. V lost 5 bases and J lost 6; bases outside the gene matches: 7. The CDR3 runs 16 residues. Germline lookup yields CDR1 SGHTA and CDR2 FQGTGA. The DNA for the CDR3 is TGTGCCAGCAGCCGAGAGGGGACTAGCGGGGCCAATGAGCAGTTCTTC. It codes for CASSREGTSGANEQFF.

The chain combines TRBV7-3 with TRBJ1-6, with D maybe TRBD1 (5 bases). CDR1 and CDR2 from the germline V gene are SGHTA and FQGTGA. V lost 5 bases and J lost 6, with 17 bases in between. This CDR3 is built from 16 residues. The CDR3 coding sequence is TGTGCCAGCAGCAACCAAGGACGCGGGGGTAATTCACCCCTCCACTTT. Translation gives CASSNQGRGGNSPLHF. The variable domain in full, completed from reference TRBV7-3 and TRBJ1-6, reads GAGVSQTPSNKVTEKGKYVELRCDPISGHTALYWYRQSLGQGPEFLIYFQGTGAADDSGLPNDRFFAVRPEGSVSTLKIQRTERGDSAVYLCASSNQGRGGNSPLHFGNGTRLTVT.

This clone came up a few times. This chain joins TRBV28 and TRBJ1-6, with D possibly being TRBD1 (6 bases). Germline V gene lookup returns CDR1 MDHEN and CDR2 SYDVKM. With 6 bases removed from V and 6 bases from J, the gap between germline ends came to 9 bases. The CDR3 loop spans 13 amino acids. The CDR3: CASRDRFNSPLHF. The CDR3 region has the DNA TGTGCCAGCAGAGACAGGTTTAATTCACCCCTCCACTTT.

The chain's CDR3 is CASSLEAGGTEAFF. CDR3 sequence (DNA): TGTGCCAGCAGCTTAGAGGCAGGGGGCACTGAAGCTTTCTTT. This sequence joins TRBV7-2 and TRBJ1-1; TRBD1 agrees at 7 bases. There are 14 residues in the CDR3. CDR1 and CDR2 from the germline V gene are SGHTA and FQGNSA. V shed 1 base and J 4 bases; nucleotides not matched to a gene: 3.

This clone was detected a few times. The chain joins TRBV4-2 to TRBJ1-2, with no clear D. The V and J ends lost 0 bases and 8 bases respectively, with 10 bases between them. CDR1 and CDR2 from the germline V gene are LGHNA and YNFKEQ. This CDR3 has 13 residues. CDR3: CASSQEARGGYTF. CDR3 in DNA: TGTGCCAGCAGCCAAGAAGCGAGAGGGGGCTACACCTTC.

The rearrangement uses TRBV14 and TRBJ1-1; 8 bases align to TRBD1. After removal of 4 bases from V and 5 bases from J, the junction contained 12 bases not matched to a gene. This CDR3 is built from 16 residues. CDR1 is SGHDN and CDR2 is FVKESK in the germline V gene. The CDR3 reads CASSPRPTGARTEAFF. Here the CDR3 DNA reads TGTGCCAGCAGCCCGCGACCGACAGGGGCACGGACTGAAGCTTTCTTT.

This sequence joins TRBV2 and TRBJ2-7; TRBD2 agrees at 9 bases. This CDR3 spans 13 amino acids. Per the germline V gene, CDR1 is SNHLY and CDR2 is FYNNEI. Germline trimming cut 6 bases from V and 2 bases from J; bases unmatched to any gene: 2. The CDR3 DNA is TGTGCCAGCAGACCTAGCGGGGCCTACGAGCAGTACTTC. Amino acids: CASRPSGAYEQYF.

This chain links TRBV6-5 with TRBJ1-1, with D uncertain. The CDR3 extends over 13 amino acids. V was clipped by 6 bases and J by 3 bases, with 11 bases between them. Germline CDR1 and CDR2: MNHEY and SVGAGI. The CDR3 protein is CASRMEVDTEAFF. The CDR3, as DNA: TGTGCCAGCAGGATGGAGGTAGACACTGAAGCTTTCTTT.

The rearrangement joins TRBV24-1 to TRBJ1-4; 7 bases match TRBD1. This CDR3 region has 13 residues. Trimming took 10 bases from V and 8 from J; bases not matched to a gene: 9. Germline V gene sequence: CDR1 KGHDR, CDR2 SFDVKD. The CDR3 here is CATTGSQGEKLFF. Written as DNA, the CDR3 is TGTGCCACGACAGGGTCCCAGGGGGAAAAACTGTTTTTT.

J is TRBJ2-2 and V is TRBV6-5; 9 bases align to TRBD2. CDR1 is MNHEY, CDR2 SVGAGI, per germline. The J segment lost 5 bases and the V segment lost 5 bases, leaving 6 bases of the junction unmatched. The CDR3 loop spans 15 amino acids. CDR3 sequence: CASSSGGTRTGELFF. The CDR3 bases are TGTGCCAGCAGTAGCGGGGGGACCAGGACCGGGGAGCTGTTTTTT.

This chain links TRBV7-3 with TRBJ1-2; 8 nucleotides line up with TRBD1. Germline trimming cut 6 bases from V and 6 bases from J; bases unmatched to any gene: 6. Germline CDR1 SGHTA, CDR2 FQGTGA. This CDR3 has 13 residues. The CDR3 DNA reads TGTGCCAGCAGGCTACAGGGGGATCATGGCTACACCTTC. As protein: CASRLQGDHGYTF.

A few counts support this clone. The chain recombines TRBV7-8 with TRBJ1-4, with TRBD1 matching 8 bases. Per the germline V gene, CDR1 is SGHVS and CDR2 is FQNEAQ. V shed 4 bases and J 4 bases; nucleotides not matched to a gene: 8. The CDR3 length is 16 residues. The CDR3 nucleotides read TGTGCCAGCAGCTCAGGGGGCCGGATGTTTAATGAAAAACTGTTTTTT. This gives the protein CASSSGGRMFNEKLFF.

The chain recombines TRBV18 with TRBJ2-5, with D tentatively TRBD2 (5 bases). CDR3 length: 13 residues. Germline assignment: CDR1 KGHSH and CDR2 LQKENI. The V end was cut by 1 base, the J end by 5 bases, with 8 bases between. CDR3 loop: CASSPRGLETQYF. The CDR3 DNA follows: TGTGCCAGCTCACCACGAGGGTTGGAGACCCAGTACTTC.

J is TRBJ1-1 and V is TRBV3-1 (or the pseudogene TRBV3-2), with 7 bases matching TRBD1. The CDR3 length is 14 residues. J lost 1 base, V lost 2 bases, and 1 base had no gene match. In germline, CDR1 is LGHDT, CDR2 YNNKEL (reference sequence). This chain's CDR3 is CASSQRDRNTEAFF. CDR3 in DNA: TGTGCCAGCAGCCAACGGGACAGGAACACTGAAGCTTTCTTT.

The chain joins TRBV5-4 to TRBJ1-2; D is unresolved. This CDR3 has 12 amino acids. Germline CDR1 is SGHNT and CDR2 is YYREEE (reference sequence). V shed 5 bases and J shed 5 bases, with 10 bases lying between them. The CDR3 nucleotides read TGTGCCAGCAGGGTGGAGAGTTATGGCTACACCTTC. Translation gives CASRVESYGYTF.

The chain employs TRBV7-7 and TRBJ1-1; TRBD1 matches at 8 bases. The CDR3 has 14 amino acids. Germline values: CDR1 SSHAT, CDR2 FNYEAQ (reference sequence). V gave up 5 bases and J gave up 1 base; unmatched junction bases: 3. The CDR3 reads CASSPGQGNTEAFF. The CDR3 DNA follows: TGTGCCAGCAGCCCCGGACAGGGGAACACTGAAGCTTTCTTT. The full variable domain, completed using reference TRBV7-7 and TRBJ1-1, is GAGVSQSPRYKVTKRGQDVTLRCDPISSHATLYWYQQALGQGPEFLTYFNYEAQPDKSGLPSDRFSAERPEGSISTLTIQRTEQRDSAMYRCASSPGQGNTEAFFGQGTRLTVV.

V and J are TRBV2 and TRBJ1-2; no reliable D call. Germline V gene sequence: CDR1 SNHLY, CDR2 FYNNEI. The CDR3 is made up of 14 amino acids. Between the trimmed V and J ends, which lost 3 bases and 6 bases, there was a span of 14 bases. The CDR3 nucleotides read TGTGCCAGCAGTGACAGTGGCCTCGTTAATGGCTACACCTTC. Its protein product is CASSDSGLVNGYTF.

The J gene is TRBJ1-1, the V gene TRBV5-4, with D maybe TRBD1 (6 bases). Between the trimmed V and J ends, which lost 1 base and 5 bases, there was a span of 12 bases. This CDR3 contains 14 residues. Germline-derived CDR1 and CDR2 are SGHNT and YYREEE (reference sequence). CDR3 residues: CASSLSQGWTEAFF. Here the CDR3 DNA reads TGTGCCAGCAGCTTGTCACAGGGATGGACTGAAGCTTTCTTT.

This chain links TRBV18 with TRBJ1-2, with TRBD1 as a possible D gene (6 bases). The CDR3 spans 13 residues. The V end was cut by 3 bases, the J end by 1 base, with 6 bases between. The germline gives CDR1 KGHSH, CDR2 LQKENI. The CDR3 here is CASSPDSNYGYTF. In nucleotides, the CDR3 is TGTGCCAGCTCACCGGACAGTAACTATGGCTACACCTTC.